This TCR beta chain is drawn from a study of T cells after yellow fever vaccination. TCR cDNA was made by 5'RACE template switching, adding a universal primer site and UMIs. From the 5' RACE reads, TCRdb called clonotypes with MiXCR, one entry per CDR3 protein. The table has around 550,000 distinct CDR3 sequences, around 21% seen once. The CDR3 sequence is 15 residues long. The V and J ends lost 1 base and 3 bases, in that order; junction bases with no gene match: 7. Looked up from germline, CDR1 is SGHDT and CDR2 is YYEEEE. In its sample, this clonotype was seen a few times. Sequenced material: PBMCs, taken 15 days after the yellow fever booster vaccination. The TCR sequence derives from a young man who received the YFV17D yellow fever vaccine. This chain connects TRBV5-6 to TRBJ2-7; 7 positions match TRBD1. In DNA, the CDR3 is TGTGCCAGCAGCTTGTCCGGGACAGCGGACTACGAGCAGTACTTC. Protein product: CASSLSGTADYEQYF.